These 14 T cell receptor beta chains share one sample of origin, sequenced in a study of neoadjuvant anti-PD-1 for oral cavity cancer. Sequencing was performed with immunoSEQ multiplex PCR; in TCRdb, only in-frame clones are kept and a portion is missing. The sample yields roughly 7,000 clones, 74% seen once. The sample was PBMCs, taken before nivolumab (anti-PD-1) treatment. The receptors shown here come from a person aged 35-79 years with oral cavity squamous cell carcinoma.

The chain joins TRBV28 to TRBJ2-7; 9 bases align to TRBD1. The CDR3 totals 15 residues. With V trimmed by 4 bases and J by 3 bases, 7 bases remained unmatched. Germline V gene lookup returns CDR1 MDHEN and CDR2 SYDVKM. CDR3 sequence reads: CASSSRTGVRYEQYF. The CDR3 DNA reads TGTGCCAGCAGTTCCCGGACAGGGGTTCGCTACGAGCAGTACTTC.

The chain has TRBV4-3 and TRBJ1-4; the match to TRBD1 covers 7 bases. The ends lost 0 bases at V and 0 bases at J; junction bases unmatched: 10. The germline V gene has CDR1 LGHNA and CDR2 YSLEER. The CDR3 has 19 amino acids. CDR3 bases: TGCGCCAGCAGCCAAGAGGTGGGGGCAGGGGGAGCAACTAATGAAAAACTGTTTTTT. The encoded protein is CASSQEVGAGGATNEKLFF.

The CDR3 sequence is CSAVWEGGRFF. The CDR3 bases are TGCAGTGCTGTGTGGGAGGGAGGGAGGTTCTTC. The chain links TRBV20-1 to TRBJ2-1, with TRBD2 identical over 7 bases. The ends lost 5 bases at V and 15 bases at J; junction bases unmatched: 10. The length of the CDR3 is 11 residues. From germline, CDR1 is DFQATT and CDR2 SNEGSKA (reference sequence).

V usage is TRBV6-1 and J usage is TRBJ1-2; unclear D gene. Trimming stripped 1 base from V and 6 bases from J, with 15 bases between. CDR1 and CDR2 from the germline V gene are MNHNS and SASEGT. The CDR3 is made up of 15 amino acids. The CDR3 DNA is TGTGCCAGCAGTGAAGAGATTAATACAGCTAATGGCTACACCTTC. The encoded protein is CASSEEINTANGYTF.

The chain is built from TRBV27 and TRBJ2-2; 8 positions match TRBD1. Germline V gene data show CDR1 as MNHEY and CDR2 as SMNVEV (reference sequence). The CDR3 consists of 15 residues. J gave up 0 bases and V 4 bases, and 1 base lay outside the gene matches. The CDR3 protein is CASSWGQANTGELFF. CDR3 coding DNA: TGTGCCAGCAGTTGGGGACAGGCGAACACCGGGGAGCTGTTTTTT.

This clone came up a few times. The chain couples TRBV7-6 to TRBJ1-4; TRBD1 matches at 9 bases. After removal of 5 bases from V and 2 bases from J, the junction contained 3 bases not matched to a gene. Germline V gene data show CDR1 as SGHVS and CDR2 as FNYEAQ. This CDR3 contains 15 residues. The CDR3, as DNA: TGTGCCAGCAGCGCTGGACAGGGGACTAATGAAAAACTGTTTTTT. This encodes CASSAGQGTNEKLFF.

The V call is TRBV5-1, the J call TRBJ2-7, with TRBD1 identical over 9 bases. The CDR3 is made up of 14 amino acids. V was clipped by 4 bases and J by 4 bases; unmatched bases: 6. Germline CDR1 and CDR2: SGHRS and YFSETQ. The CDR3: CASSEDRGSYEQYF. The CDR3 bases are TGCGCCAGCAGCGAGGACAGGGGCTCTTACGAGCAGTACTTC.

The chain employs TRBV10-3 and TRBJ1-5, with D tentatively TRBD1 (6 bases). Germline CDR1 and CDR2: ENHRY and SYGVKD. The CDR3 loop spans 14 amino acids. Trimming cost V 4 bases and J 1 base, with 8 bases left between them. The CDR3 DNA sequence: TGTGCCATCAGTGTCGGGACAAGCAATCAGCCCCAGCATTTT. Protein: CAISVGTSNQPQHF.

This chain uses TRBV2 with TRBJ2-2; D is tentatively TRBD1 or TRBD2 (5 bases each). CDR1 and CDR2 (germline): SNHLY, FYNNEI. The V and J ends lost 8 bases and 5 bases respectively, with 18 bases between them. The CDR3 loop spans 15 amino acids. Written as DNA, the CDR3 is TGTGCCAGCGAATTATCCCGGGGACGGACCGGGGAGCTGTTTTTT. Translation gives CASELSRGRTGELFF.

V gene TRBV5-1 combines with J gene TRBJ2-2, with TRBD1 identical over 12 bases. J lost 5 bases, V lost 0 bases, and 5 bases had no gene match. The CDR3 runs to 17 residues. Germline-derived CDR1 and CDR2 are SGHRS and YFSETQ. CDR3 bases: TGCGCCAGCAGCTTGGCGGGACAGGGGGCTGAAACCGGGGAGCTGTTTTTT. It specifies CASSLAGQGAETGELFF.

CDR3 coding DNA: TGCAGTGCTAGGTTATATGAGCAGTTCTTC. Translation: CSARLYEQFF. This chain uses TRBV20-1 with TRBJ2-1; D unresolved. V was pared by 3 bases and J by 8 bases, with 5 bases between. In germline, CDR1 is DFQATT, CDR2 SNEGSKA (reference sequence). The CDR3 contains 10 residues.

The J gene is TRBJ2-6, the V gene TRBV19; D call uncertain. The ends were cut back, 4 bases at V and 4 bases at J, with 11 bases in the middle. Germline CDR1 and CDR2: LNHDA and SQIVND (reference sequence). This CDR3 region has 15 residues. The CDR3, as DNA: TGTGCCAGTAGTACAGGTCCTTGGGGGGCCAACGTCCTGACTTTC. Encoded protein: CASSTGPWGANVLTF.

This clone was found a few times. The chain couples TRBV5-4 to TRBJ2-2; tentatively, D is TRBD1 or TRBD2 (5 bases each). The germline V gene has CDR1 SGHNT and CDR2 YYREEE (reference sequence). V lost 7 bases to trimming and J lost 5 bases, with 24 bases between them. The length of the CDR3 is 17 residues. CDR3 bases: TGTGCCAGCGGCCGGGCAGGGAGTGTCTGGGGTACCGGGGAGCTGTTTTTT. Amino acid sequence: CASGRAGSVWGTGELFF.

In DNA form, the CDR3 reads TGTGCCAGCAGCCCCTCCCTTCTGGATCAGCCCCAGCATTTT. Translating it yields CASSPSLLDQPQHF. The chain is built from TRBV6-1 and TRBJ1-5; D is unresolved. The CDR3 has 14 amino acids. Germline CDR1 and CDR2: MNHNS and SASEGT. V shed 6 bases and J shed 5 bases, with 14 bases lying between them.